This TCR beta chain emerged from a study of T cells in Graves' hyperthyroidism and ophthalmopathy. There were TCR beta CDR3 regions amplified from RNA transcripts. The study used the HTBI primer set for a first-round RT-PCR of the TCR CDR3. TCRdb fed the multiplex PCR reads into MiXCR, producing one record per CDR3 protein. Among approximately 400,000 distinct CDR3 sequences listed, approximately 19% were seen once. This clonotype was seen ten or more times. For Graves' hyperthyroidism to be stable, ophthalmopathy could not progress within 18 months. Germline values: CDR1 DFQATT, CDR2 SNEGSKA (reference sequence). The length of the CDR3 is 12 residues. The germline V and J ends were trimmed by 6 bases and 7 bases, with 13 bases remaining between them.

This chain joins TRBV20-1 and TRBJ2-1; possibly TRBD1 or TRBD2 for D (5 bases each). Sequenced: blood. This receptor was obtained from a woman between 18 and 29 years old with Graves' hyperthyroidism. CDR3 coding DNA: TGCAGTGCCGGGGACGTTGGGAATGAGCAGTTCTTC. Its protein product is CSAGDVGNEQFF.